Sequencing of this T cell receptor (beta chain) was carried out in a study of T cells in Graves' hyperthyroidism and ophthalmopathy. General study points: Ophthalmopathy was identified by the model a median roughly 6.5 months ahead of onset. Blood samples included most of the expanded thyroid clonotypes exceeding 0.001.

There are 16 residues in the CDR3. CDR1 and CDR2 from the germline V gene are SGHRS and YFSETQ. Trimming cost V 1 base and J 8 bases; bases outside gene matches: 11. Any patient presenting with uncontrolled infection, other autoimmune disease, pregnancy or lactation was left out. Diagnoses were established using clinical symptoms, serum thyroxine and TRAb, thyroid ultrasound and orbital computed tomography. This clonotype occurred many times. The antigen remains unidentified. RNA transcripts provided the source from which TCR beta CDR3 regions were amplified. Researchers ran a first-round RT-PCR on the TCR CDR3 using the HTBI primer set. MiXCR was run by TCRdb on the multiplex PCR reads, yielding one entry per CDR3 protein. The table has more than 500,000 distinct CDR3 sequences, 46% seen once.

The clonotype originates from an adult woman with Graves' disease, either hyperthyroidism or ophthalmopathy (not recorded which). Sequencing used peripheral blood or thyroid tissue (not recorded which). V gene TRBV5-1 combines with J gene TRBJ1-4; 7 bases align to TRBD1. The CDR3 sequence: CASSLSAGTEGEKLFF. The DNA of the CDR3 is TGCGCCAGCAGCTTGTCGGCCGGGACAGAAGGCGAAAAACTGTTTTTT.